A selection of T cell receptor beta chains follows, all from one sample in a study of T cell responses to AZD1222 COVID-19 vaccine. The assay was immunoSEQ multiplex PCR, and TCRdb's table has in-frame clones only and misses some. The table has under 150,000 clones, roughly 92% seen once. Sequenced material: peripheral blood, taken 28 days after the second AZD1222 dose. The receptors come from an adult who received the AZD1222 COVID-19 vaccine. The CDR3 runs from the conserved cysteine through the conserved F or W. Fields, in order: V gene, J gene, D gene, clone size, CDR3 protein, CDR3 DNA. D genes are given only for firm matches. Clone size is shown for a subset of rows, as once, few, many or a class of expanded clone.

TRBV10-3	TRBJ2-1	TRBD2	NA	CAISDPTSGGYNEQFF	TGTGCCATCAGTGACCCGACTAGCGGGGGCTACAATGAGCAGTTCTTC
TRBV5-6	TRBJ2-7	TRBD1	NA	CASSLEGQAYEQYF	TGTGCCAGCAGCCTTGAAGGACAGGCCTACGAGCAGTACTTC
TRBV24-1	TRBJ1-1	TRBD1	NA	CATSDAGTGGAGAEAFF	TGTGCCACCAGTGACGCCGGGACAGGGGGCGCGGGTGCTGAAGCTTTCTTT
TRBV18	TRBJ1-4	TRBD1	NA	CASSPGTGGSGNEKLFF	TGTGCCAGCTCACCCGGGACAGGGGGCTCCGGTAATGAAAAACTGTTTTTT
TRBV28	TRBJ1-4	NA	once	CASSLRGRLREKLFF	TGTGCCAGCAGTCTACGGGGCAGGTTAAGGGAAAAACTGTTTTTT
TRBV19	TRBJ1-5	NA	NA	CASTTTEKKPQHF	TGTGCCAGTACCACGACAGAAAAGAAGCCCCAGCATTTT
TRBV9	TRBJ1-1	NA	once	CASKRGDGAEAFF	TGTGCCAGCAAAAGGGGTGATGGGGCTGAAGCTTTCTTT
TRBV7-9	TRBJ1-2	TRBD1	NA	CASSHRRDQGGLTYGYTF	TGTGCCAGCAGCCACCGAAGGGACCAGGGGGGGCTTACCTATGGCTACACCTTC
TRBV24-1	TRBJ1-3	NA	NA	CATMGSGNTIYF	TGTGCCACCATGGGCTCTGGAAACACCATATATTTT
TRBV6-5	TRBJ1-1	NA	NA	CASSYALEAFF	TGTGCCAGCAGTTACGCCCTTGAAGCTTTCTTT
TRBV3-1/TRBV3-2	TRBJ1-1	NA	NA	CASSLPGIPAEAFF	TGTGCCAGCAGCCTGCCAGGGATCCCAGCTGAAGCTTTCTTT
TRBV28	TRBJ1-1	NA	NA	CASSQTPTEAFF	TGTGCCAGCAGCCAAACACCCACTGAAGCTTTCTTT
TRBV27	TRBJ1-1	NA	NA	CASSLGLNTEAFF	TGTGCCAGCAGTTTGGGGCTGAACACTGAAGCTTTCTTT
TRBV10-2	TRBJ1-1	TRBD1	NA	CASSEREGATEAFF	TGCGCCAGCAGTGAGAGGGAGGGGGCCACTGAAGCTTTCTTT
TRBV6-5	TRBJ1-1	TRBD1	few	CASSPQRGPGTEAFF	TGTGCCAGCAGTCCGCAGAGGGGGCCGGGGACTGAAGCTTTCTTT
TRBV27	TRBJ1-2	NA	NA	CATSGPTGYGYTF	TGTGCCACCTCGGGCCCTACAGGGTATGGCTACACCTTC
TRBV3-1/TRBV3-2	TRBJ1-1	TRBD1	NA	CASGQGAITEAFF	TGTGCCAGCGGACAGGGGGCGATAACTGAAGCTTTCTTT
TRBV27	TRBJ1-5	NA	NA	CASSLNPQHF	TGTGCCAGCAGTTTAAACCCCCAGCATTTT
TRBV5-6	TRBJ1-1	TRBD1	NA	CASSLPDRGNTEAFF	TGTGCCAGCAGCTTACCGGACAGGGGGAACACTGAAGCTTTCTTT
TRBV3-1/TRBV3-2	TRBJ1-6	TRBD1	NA	CASSPGTAGGTLHF	TGTGCCAGCAGCCCCGGGACAGCAGGAGGGACCCTCCACTTT
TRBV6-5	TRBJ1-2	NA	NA	CASTAGQNYGYTF	TGTGCCAGCACCGCCGGACAGAACTATGGCTACACCTTC
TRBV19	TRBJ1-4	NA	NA	CASSIQIGRSEKLFF	TGTGCCAGTAGTATCCAAATAGGGAGGAGTGAAAAACTGTTTTTT
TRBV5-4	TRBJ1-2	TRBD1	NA	CASSDWDSRNYGYTF	TGTGCCAGCAGCGATTGGGACAGCCGGAACTATGGCTACACCTTC
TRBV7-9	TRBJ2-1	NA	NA	CASSLAGKNEQFF	TGTGCCAGCAGCTTAGCCGGAAAAAATGAGCAGTTCTTC
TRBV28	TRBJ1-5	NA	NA	CASSLGGAGNQPQHF	TGTGCCAGCAGTTTAGGAGGGGCGGGCAATCAGCCCCAGCATTTT
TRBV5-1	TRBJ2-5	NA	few	CASSFSRGASETQYF	TGCGCCAGCAGCTTTAGCCGGGGGGCGAGTGAGACCCAGTACTTC
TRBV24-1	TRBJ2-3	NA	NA	CATSDFEIRGTDTQYF	TGTGCCACCAGTGATTTTGAGATAAGGGGCACTGATACGCAGTATTTT
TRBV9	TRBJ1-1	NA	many	CASTKTGQPNTEAFF	TGTGCCAGCACCAAGACAGGTCAACCCAACACTGAAGCTTTCTTT
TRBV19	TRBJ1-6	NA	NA	CASCTEGGSPLHF	TGTGCCAGTTGCACAGAGGGCGGTTCACCCCTCCACTTT
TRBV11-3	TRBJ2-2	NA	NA	CASSAGMGPGELFF	TGTGCCAGCAGCGCCGGGATGGGACCCGGGGAGCTGTTTTTT
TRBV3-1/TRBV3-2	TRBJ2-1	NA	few	CASSSSWDEQFF	TGTGCCAGCAGCTCATCATGGGATGAGCAGTTCTTC
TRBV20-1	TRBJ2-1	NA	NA	CSASPGTQNEQFF	TGCAGTGCTAGTCCAGGGACTCAAAATGAGCAGTTCTTC
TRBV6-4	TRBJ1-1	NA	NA	CASRLQDGATEAFF	TGTGCCAGCAGACTACAGGATGGTGCCACTGAAGCTTTCTTT
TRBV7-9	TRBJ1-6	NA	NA	CASTSSYQGLGSPLHF	TGTGCCAGCACCTCTAGCTATCAGGGCCTGGGATCACCCCTCCACTTT
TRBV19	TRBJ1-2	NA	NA	CASSRTGTDLFKGGYTF	TGTGCCAGTAGTAGAACCGGGACGGACCTTTTTAAGGGTGGCTACACCTTC
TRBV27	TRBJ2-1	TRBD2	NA	CASSGTSGSWSDEQFF	TGTGCCAGCTCCGGGACTAGCGGGAGCTGGAGCGATGAGCAGTTCTTC
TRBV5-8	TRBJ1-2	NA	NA	CASSFAPQGYGYTF	TGTGCCAGCAGCTTTGCGCCTCAGGGCTATGGCTACACCTTC
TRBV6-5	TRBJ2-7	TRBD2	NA	CASSSPGGEQYF	TGTGCCAGCAGTTCCCCGGGGGGGGAGCAGTACTTC
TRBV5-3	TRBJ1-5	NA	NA	CARSGNVGSRQPQHF	TGTGCCAGAAGCGGGAATGTGGGGTCAAGACAGCCCCAGCATTTT
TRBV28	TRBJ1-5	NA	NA	CASSLLKGPPTEPQHF	TGTGCCAGCAGTTTATTGAAGGGGCCCCCTACGGAGCCCCAGCATTTT
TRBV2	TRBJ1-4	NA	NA	CASSANWAATNEKLFF	TGTGCCAGCAGCGCCAACTGGGCTGCAACTAATGAAAAACTGTTTTTT
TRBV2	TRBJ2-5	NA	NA	CASSEALRETQYF	TGTGCCAGCAGTGAAGCGCTTCGGGAGACCCAGTACTTC
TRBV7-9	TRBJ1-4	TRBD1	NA	CASRPTGGFSEKLFF	TGTGCCAGCAGGCCTACAGGGGGCTTTTCTGAAAAACTGTTTTTT
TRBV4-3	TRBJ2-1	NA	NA	CASSQVWHNEQFF	TGCGCCAGCAGCCAAGTTTGGCACAATGAGCAGTTCTTC
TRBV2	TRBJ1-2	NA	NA	CASSGDIGAANYGYTF	TGTGCCAGCAGTGGGGACATCGGAGCAGCTAACTATGGCTACACCTTC
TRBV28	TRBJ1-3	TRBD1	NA	CASSLGRQGARGNTIYF	TGTGCCAGCAGTTTGGGCCGACAGGGGGCTCGTGGAAACACCATATATTTT
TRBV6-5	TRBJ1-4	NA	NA	CASSYQGREKLFF	TGTGCCAGCAGTTACCAGGGTCGCGAAAAACTGTTTTTT
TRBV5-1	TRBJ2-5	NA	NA	CASSLERSMETQYF	TGCGCCAGCAGCTTGGAACGGTCGATGGAGACCCAGTACTTC
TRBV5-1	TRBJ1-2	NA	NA	CASRTDGVFNYGYTF	TGCGCCAGCAGGACCGATGGGGTGTTTAACTATGGCTACACCTTC
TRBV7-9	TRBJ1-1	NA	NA	CASSQGHLNTEAFF	TGTGCCAGCAGCCAGGGACACTTGAACACTGAAGCTTTCTTT
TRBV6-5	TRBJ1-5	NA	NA	CASSYGGANQPQHF	TGTGCCAGCAGTTACGGGGGAGCCAATCAGCCCCAGCATTTT
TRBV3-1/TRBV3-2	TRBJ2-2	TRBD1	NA	CASSHTGGNTGELFF	TGTGCCAGCAGCCATACAGGGGGGAACACCGGGGAGCTGTTTTTT
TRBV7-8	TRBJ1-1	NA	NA	CASSATRGATEAFF	TGTGCCAGCAGCGCCACCAGGGGCGCCACTGAAGCTTTCTTT
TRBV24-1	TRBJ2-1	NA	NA	CATSATLGNEQFF	TGTGCCACCAGTGCGACCCTGGGCAATGAGCAGTTCTTC
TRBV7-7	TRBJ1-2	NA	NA	CASRVPGGYGYTF	TGTGCTAGCAGGGTGCCTGGAGGCTATGGCTACACCTTC